The rows below give T cell receptor beta chains drawn from one sample of a study of T-cell reconstitution after alpha-beta-depleted transplantation in children. MiXCR, run by TCRdb on the PCR reads, gives a single entry per CDR3 protein. The data contain around 45,000 distinct CDR3 sequences, around 53% of them singletons. Sequences were derived from peripheral blood, sampled before TCRalphabeta/CD19-depleted stem cell transplant. These receptors were collected from a boy younger than two with SCID, due to receive a stem cell transplant. Both conserved end residues are part of each CDR3. The D gene is left open where the match is weak. Size values are once, few and many counts, or a class for expanded clones, and some rows have none.

CDR3nt | CDR3aa | abundance | d_gene | j_gene | v_gene
TGCGCCAGCAGCCAGGGTAGGGTCGACTCTGGAAACACCATATATTTT | CASSQGRVDSGNTIYF | . | . | TRBJ1-3 | TRBV5-1
TGCAGTGCTAGGGGGACTAGCGGGGGCCCACCGTACCAAGAGACCCAGTACTTC | CSARGTSGGPPYQETQYF | few | TRBD2 | TRBJ2-5 | TRBV20-1
TGCGCCAGCAGCCCCTTATGGGGGGTAGGTGAAAAACTGTTTTTT | CASSPLWGVGEKLFF | once | . | TRBJ1-4 | TRBV5-1
TGTGCCAGCAGCCTAACTTCCGGGACAGGGGCCCACGAGCAGTACTTC | CASSLTSGTGAHEQYF | . | TRBD1 | TRBJ2-7 | TRBV6-1
TGTGCCAGCAGCCCGAGGGGCTCCTACGAGCAGTACTTC | CASSPRGSYEQYF | . | . | TRBJ2-7 | TRBV7-9
TGTGCCAGCAGCTTGGCCGGCAGCCAAGAGACCCAGTACTTC | CASSLAGSQETQYF | few | . | TRBJ2-5 | TRBV5-5
TGCGCCAGCAGCTTACCGGGGGGGCACACAGATACGCAGTATTTT | CASSLPGGHTDTQYF | . | TRBD2 | TRBJ2-3 | TRBV5-1
TGTGCCAGCAGTAGAAGGGGGGCCCACACAGATACGCAGTATTTT | CASSRRGAHTDTQYF | . | . | TRBJ2-3 | TRBV27
TGCGCCAGCAGCCGTCTCGGGGGGCACTCCTACAATGAGCAGTTCTTC | CASSRLGGHSYNEQFF | . | . | TRBJ2-1 | TRBV4-3
TGCGCCAGCAGCCCCCTGACTAGCGGGCCAGATACGCAGTATTTT | CASSPLTSGPDTQYF | few | TRBD2 | TRBJ2-3 | TRBV5-1